This T cell receptor beta chain was captured by sequencing in a study of OX40 agonist ivuxolimab in advanced cancers. Looked up from germline, CDR1 is SGHVS and CDR2 is FQNEAQ. The V and J ends lost 1 base and 6 bases respectively, with 7 bases between them. The CDR3 runs to 13 residues. Produced via immunoSEQ multiplex PCR; TCRdb's table is partial and in-frame only. This sample has around 81,000 clones, with about 86% found just once. This clonotype was sampled from an adult with an advanced solid tumor such as melanoma, head and neck, liver or kidney cancer. The material sequenced was CD4+ or CD8+ T cells sorted from blood, taken in a trial of the OX40 agonist ivuxolimab. This chain connects TRBV7-8 to TRBJ1-5, with D hard to call. CDR3 coding DNA: TGTGCCAGCAGCTTAGAGAAGTTTCAGCCCCAGCATTTT. Translation: CASSLEKFQPQHF.